This TCR beta chain stems from a study of CD8+ T cells in alopecia areata. Study results and caveats: Higher clonality and more expanded CD8+ clones appeared in lesional than normal scalp.

V was shortened by 0 bases and J by 4 bases, with 12 bases between the two germline ends. From germline, CDR1 is SGHDN and CDR2 FVKESK. The CDR3 sequence is 15 residues long. On this clone itself: Its specificity is not known.

Investigators isolated RNA and reverse transcribed it into cDNA to act as the sequencing template. Sequencing used immunoSEQ multiplex PCR; TCRdb keeps in-frame clones, though not all of them. The sample yields over 150,000 clones, 63% seen once. The chain joins TRBV14 to TRBJ1-2; no reliable D call. This sample comprised CD4+ T cells sorted from blood, obtained at week 0. The source is a human donor with alopecia areata. Here the CDR3 reads CASSQEGRGSYGYTF. In nucleotides, the CDR3 is TGTGCCAGCAGCCAAGAGGGTCGGGGTAGCTATGGCTACACCTTC. The full variable domain, rest sourced from reference TRBV14 and TRBJ1-2, is EAGVTQFPSHSVIEKGQTVTLRCDPISGHDNLYWYRRVMGKEIKFLLHFVKESKQDESGMPNNRFLAERTGGTYSTLKVQPAELEDSGVYFCASSQEGRGSYGYTFGSGTRLTVV.